Presented here are 13 T cell receptor beta chains from one specimen sequenced in a study of T-cell reconstitution after alpha-beta-depleted transplantation in children. Unique molecular identifiers were incorporated when the TCRbeta library was constructed. Each CDR3 protein is one row after TCRdb ran MiXCR on the PCR reads. The top ten clones hold 13% to 15% of a sample with fewer than 550,000 distinct CDR3 sequences, around 10% of them seen once. The sample consisted of PBMCs, mostly from graft donor cells, taken 180 days after TCRalphabeta/CD19-depleted stem cell transplant. The source of these receptors is a female patient aged 2 to 10 who had a stem cell transplant for aplastic anemia, so the T cells may come from the graft donor.

This clonotype has a count of ten or more. Compared with germline, one end of the junction differs, possibly owing to a read error. The chain couples TRBV7-2 to TRBJ2-5, with D possibly being TRBD2 (6 bases). There are 14 residues in the CDR3. Germline V gene lookup returns CDR1 SGHTA and CDR2 FQGNSA. The chain's CDR3 is CASSLARRAETQYF. The CDR3 DNA sequence: TGTGCCAGCAGCCTAGCCCGGAGGGCAGAGACCCAGTACTTC.

This chain connects TRBV28 to TRBJ2-7; D is possibly TRBD2 (6 bases). The V gene's germline CDR1 is MDHEN and CDR2 SYDVKM. This CDR3 has 14 amino acids. The V gene lost 6 bases and the J gene lost 2 bases, with 14 bases spanning the gap. The CDR3: CASSQEGLPYEQYV. The CDR3 DNA sequence: TGTGCCAGCAGCCAAGAGGGACTCCCCTACGAGCAGTACGTC.

The V call is TRBV28, the J call TRBJ2-2; D is undetermined. This CDR3 comprises 14 residues. Germline-derived CDR1 and CDR2 are MDHEN and SYDVKM. V was pared by 3 bases and J by 5 bases, with 10 bases between. CDR3 nucleotide sequence: TGTGCCAGCAGTTTTGGTCCGACTACCGGGGAGCTGTTTTTT. This translates into CASSFGPTTGELFF.

This clonotype was seen a handful of times. The V call is TRBV18, the J call TRBJ1-2; weak D call: TRBD1 (5 bases). The length of the CDR3 is 12 residues. V lost 6 bases and J lost 8, with 13 bases in between. CDR1 is KGHSH and CDR2 is LQKENI in the germline V gene. Here the CDR3 DNA reads TGTGCCAGCTCGGCCCAGGGCGGCGGCTACACCTTC. It translates to CASSAQGGGYTF.

CDR3 region: CASSFKGGLANYEQYV. In DNA form, the CDR3 reads TGTGCCAGCAGCTTCAAGGGTGGTCTCGCGAACTACGAGCAGTACGTC. V and J are TRBV5-6 and TRBJ2-7; unclear D gene. The CDR3 is 16 residues long. Per the germline V gene, CDR1 is SGHDT and CDR2 is YYEEEE. Trimming left V 2 bases short and J 3 bases short, with 18 bases between.

The chain employs TRBV7-8 and TRBJ2-2; D is possibly TRBD1 or TRBD2 (5 bases each). Trimming pared 9 bases from V and 5 bases from J, leaving 25 bases between. The CDR3 is 17 residues long. CDR1 and CDR2 (germline): SGHVS, FQNEAQ. The CDR3, as DNA: TGTGCCAGTTCCATGAGGGGTAGGACAACCGGAACCGGGGAGCTGTTTTTT. This sequence encodes CASSMRGRTTGTGELFF.

This clonotype was counted ten times or more. The chain uses TRBV7-8 and TRBJ2-5; TRBD2 agrees at 7 bases. CDR3 length: 11 amino acids. With 5 bases clipped from V and 7 bases from J, the junction kept 1 base outside the gene matches. CDR1 is SGHVS, CDR2 FQNEAQ, per germline. CDR3 sequence: CASSPGGTQYF. The CDR3, as DNA: TGTGCCAGCAGCCCGGGGGGGACCCAGTACTTC. Combining the CDR3 with reference TRBV7-8 and TRBJ2-5 gives the whole variable domain GAGVSQSPRYKVAKRGQDVALRCDPISGHVSLFWYQQALGQGPEFLTYFQNEAQLDKSGLPSDRFFAERPEGSVSTLKIQRTQQEDSAVYLCASSPGGTQYFGPGTRLLVL.

This clonotype appeared a few times. The rearrangement joins TRBV12-3 or TRBV12-4 to TRBJ2-5, with TRBD2 identical over 7 bases. V was pared by 5 bases and J by 3 bases, with 12 bases of the junction left unmatched. This CDR3 spans 16 amino acids. The CDR3 bases are TGTGCCAGCAGTCCACCCCCGGGACTAACCGAAGAGACCCAGTACTTC. The encoded protein is CASSPPPGLTEETQYF.

The chain links TRBV24-1 to TRBJ2-3, with 7 bases identical to TRBD2. Trimming cost V 1 base and J 3 bases; bases outside gene matches: 9. Germline loops: CDR1 KGHDR, CDR2 SFDVKD. This CDR3 spans 17 amino acids. The CDR3 here is CATSDLAAGVTTDTQYF. The CDR3 nucleotides read TGTGCCACCAGTGATTTAGCGGCGGGAGTCACGACAGATACGCAGTATTTT.

This clonotype was seen more than once but under ten times. V is TRBV4-3 and J is TRBJ2-3; 8 bases are shared with TRBD2. Germline CDR1 LGHNA, CDR2 YSLEER. With V trimmed by 4 bases and J by 2 bases, 11 bases remained unmatched. There are 17 residues in the CDR3. CDR3 DNA: TGCGCCAGCAGCCCACTAGTGGCGGGAGGTATCACAGATACGCAGTATTTT. This codes for CASSPLVAGGITDTQYF.

This clonotype was picked up many times. The V and J genes are TRBV5-1 and TRBJ2-5; D might be TRBD1 (6 bases). Trimming took off 0 bases at V and 3 bases at J, with 9 bases between the two ends. This CDR3 has 14 residues. Per germline, CDR1 SGHRS and CDR2 YFSETQ. CDR3 region: CASSLADSKETQYF. The CDR3 nucleotides are TGCGCCAGCAGCTTGGCGGACAGCAAAGAGACCCAGTACTTC.

The chain combines TRBV29-1 with TRBJ2-1, with TRBD2 matching 7 bases. Trimming removed 0 bases from V and 7 bases from J; junction bases left unmatched: 12. Germline CDR1 and CDR2: SQVTM and ANQGSEA. There are 16 residues in the CDR3. The CDR3 here is CSVEDLQSGIINEQFF. The DNA of the CDR3 is TGCAGCGTTGAAGATCTTCAGAGCGGGATAATTAATGAGCAGTTCTTC.

This clonotype was observed a few times. The chain carries TRBV11-3 and TRBJ1-3; tentative D call: TRBD1 (5 bases). With 2 bases removed from V and 2 bases from J, the gap between germline ends came to 10 bases. In germline, CDR1 is SGHNT, CDR2 YENEEA. The CDR3 has 15 residues. CDR3 in amino acids: CASSLPGRAGNTIYF. The CDR3 DNA reads as TGTGCCAGCAGCTTACCAGGGAGGGCTGGAAACACCATATATTTT.